Listed here is a single TCR beta chain. The record originates from a study of CD8 T cells in Susac syndrome. RNA totalling about 0.5 to 1 ug underwent reverse transcription with random hexamers. Multiplex immunoSEQ PCR targeted 54 Vbeta and 13 Jbeta TCR beta segments. TCRdb reprocessed the immunoSEQ multiplex PCR reads with MiXCR, giving one entry per CDR3 protein. The sample lists hundreds of thousands of distinct CDR3 sequences, roughly 96% occurring once. Germline V gene data show CDR1 as MGHDK and CDR2 as SYGVNS. The CDR3 consists of 14 residues. The trim removed 3 bases at V and 8 bases at J, leaving 4 bases unmatched. CD8+ and CD4+ T cells from blood underwent TCR beta sequencing, which was carried out in a high-throughput format. Treatment-naive patients with stable or active relapsing-remitting disease were the multiple sclerosis controls. FACS was used to enrich TEMRA cells, whereas the CD8+ and CD4+ T cells were obtained by negative isolation.

The J gene is TRBJ1-1, the V gene TRBV25-1; 12 bases are a match to TRBD1. Sequenced: CD4+ T cells from PBMCs. The source of this sequence is a human donor with multiple sclerosis. CDR3 region: CASSDSGTGGEAFF. CDR3 coding DNA: TGTGCCAGCAGTGACTCCGGGACAGGGGGCGAAGCTTTCTTT.